What follows describes a single TCR beta chain. Antigen unknown. The sample is drawn from a study of shared clonotypes between healthy human individuals. Study-wide background: Each donor had three CD4 naive, three CD4 memory, two CD8 naive and one CD8 memory plate. Study observations and caveats: A generally larger estimated richness was seen in naive subsets than in memory subsets.

Nashville, Tennessee was home to all donors, who were Caucasian adults. Profiling relied on immunoSEQ multiplex PCR, and the TCRdb table lists in-frame clones only, not all of them. Of 2 million to 2.5 million clones listed, under 97% are singletons. Trimming cost V 2 bases and J 1 base, with 15 bases left between them. Germline CDR1 SGHNT, CDR2 YYREEE (reference sequence). The CDR3 spans 17 residues. Source material: naive CD4+ T cells sorted from blood. This sample's subset: CD45RA+ positively selected. This receptor was identified in a man aged 18 to 30 in good health. This rearrangement joins TRBV5-4 to TRBJ2-2, with a weak D call TRBD2 (6 bases). CDR3 nucleotide sequence: TGTGCCAGCAGCTTCGATCCGGGACTTCAGAACACCGGGGAGCTGTTTTTT. This gives the protein CASSFDPGLQNTGELFF.